Below are 14 T cell receptor beta chains sequenced from a single sample in a study of T-cell memory formation after mild COVID-19. TCRdb itself ran the 5' RACE reads through MiXCR, one entry per CDR3 protein. The sample has about 430,000 distinct CDR3 sequences, more than 20% seen once. The sample taken for sequencing was PBMCs or a T cell subset sorted from them (not recorded which). The receptors were gathered from an adult woman who had mild COVID-19 (a few samples of this study predate the infection). Cell type and time point are not known.

This chain connects TRBV7-3 to TRBJ1-1, with D hard to call. This CDR3 is 14 amino acids long. V was cut by 0 bases and J by 7 bases, with 12 bases left in between. Germline values: CDR1 SGHTA, CDR2 FQGTGA. CDR3 coding DNA: TGTGCCAGCAGCTTAACACCGGGGTTCGGTGAAGCTTTCTTT. This translates into CASSLTPGFGEAFF.

V is TRBV7-2 and J is TRBJ1-3; D uncertain. This CDR3 is 14 amino acids long. CDR1 is SGHTA, CDR2 FQGNSA, per germline. Between the trimmed V and J ends, which lost 7 bases and 7 bases, there was a span of 17 bases. CDR3 DNA sequence: TGTGCCAGCACCCGGCACAGCCTGGGGAACACCATATATTTT. Translation: CASTRHSLGNTIYF.

V gene TRBV6-2 or TRBV6-3 combines with J gene TRBJ1-5, with D hard to call. The CDR3 runs to 16 residues. The germline V and J ends were trimmed by 4 bases and 1 base, with 14 bases remaining between them. Germline values: CDR1 MNHEY, CDR2 SVGEGT. This CDR3 reads CASSSIRTASNQPQHF. In DNA, the CDR3 is TGTGCCAGCAGTTCCATAAGGACCGCAAGCAATCAGCCCCAGCATTTT.

The chain has TRBV18 and TRBJ2-7, with D tentatively TRBD1 (5 bases). Germline CDR1 is KGHSH and CDR2 is LQKENI. The CDR3 spans 18 residues. V lost 3 bases and J 3 bases, leaving 24 bases between the germline ends. The CDR3: CASSPIAFSGRANYEQYF. The CDR3, as DNA: TGTGCCAGCTCACCGATTGCTTTCTCTGGCAGGGCTAACTACGAGCAGTACTTC.

The V gene is TRBV9, the J gene TRBJ2-1; D gene unclear. V was clipped by 0 bases and J by 8 bases, with 12 bases between them. The CDR3 contains 14 residues. The germline gives CDR1 SGDLS, CDR2 YYNGEE. For the CDR3, the DNA is TGTGCCAGCAGCGTAGCTAAGGGCATCGATGAGCAGTTCTTC. Translating it yields CASSVAKGIDEQFF.

The rearrangement joins TRBV2 to TRBJ1-3; no clear D gene. This CDR3 region has 14 residues. Trimming removed 3 bases from V and 1 base from J, with 7 bases in between. The V gene's germline CDR1 is SNHLY and CDR2 FYNNEI. CDR3 DNA: TGTGCCAGCAGTGATCTACAGTCTGGAAACACCATATATTTT. It specifies CASSDLQSGNTIYF.

This clonotype was picked up a small number of times. The chain joins TRBV25-1 to TRBJ1-3; no clear D gene. In germline, CDR1 is MGHDK, CDR2 SYGVNS. The CDR3 spans 13 residues. V lost 3 bases, J lost 5 bases, and 8 bases lay in between. Written as DNA, the CDR3 is TGTGCCAGCAGTGATGGGTCTCGAAACACCATATATTTT. Protein product: CASSDGSRNTIYF.

The sample holds a few counts of this clonotype. The rearrangement joins TRBV5-1 to TRBJ1-3, with TRBD1 identical over 12 bases. CDR3 size: 15 residues. Germline V gene data show CDR1 as SGHRS and CDR2 as YFSETQ. V lost 3 bases, J lost 5 bases, and 3 bases stayed unmatched. CDR3 DNA sequence: TGCGCCAGCAGCTGGGGACAGGGGGCCAGAAACACCATATATTTT. Translation gives CASSWGQGARNTIYF.

J is TRBJ2-5 and V is TRBV27; a possible D gene is TRBD1 (6 bases). The CDR3 has 15 amino acids. Germline CDR1 reads MNHEY; CDR2 reads SMNVEV (reference sequence). V was shortened by 2 bases and J by 0 bases, with 10 bases between the two germline ends. CDR3 protein: CASSLLDRYQETQYF. In DNA form, the CDR3 reads TGTGCCAGCAGTTTACTCGACAGGTACCAAGAGACCCAGTACTTC.

The genes are TRBV3-1 and TRBJ1-2; unclear D gene. V was trimmed by 3 bases and J by 8 bases, leaving 7 bases between them. Germline CDR1 is LGHDT and CDR2 is YNNKEL (reference sequence). There are 11 residues in the CDR3. The CDR3 protein is CASSQMDGYTF. CDR3 nucleotides: TGTGCCAGCAGCCAGATGGACGGCTACACCTTC.

This clonotype was detected many times. The chain combines TRBV15 with TRBJ1-1; D ambiguous. V gave up 3 bases and J gave up 1 base, with 15 bases separating them. In germline, CDR1 is LNHNV, CDR2 YYDKDF (reference sequence). The CDR3 loop spans 16 amino acids. The CDR3 DNA reads TGTGCCACCAGCAGGGGCCGGAGGTTGGCGAACACTGAAGCTTTCTTT. Protein sequence: CATSRGRRLANTEAFF.

This chain uses TRBV14 with TRBJ2-7, with unresolved D. Germline V lookup: CDR1 SGHDN, CDR2 FVKESK. V was trimmed by 0 bases and J by 3 bases, leaving 12 bases between them. This CDR3 is 15 amino acids long. Written as DNA, the CDR3 is TGTGCCAGCAGCCAAGATGTCGTCAGCCTCTACGAGCAGTACTTC. It is translated as CASSQDVVSLYEQYF.

The genes are TRBV3-1 and TRBJ1-6; 8 positions match TRBD1. J lost 9 bases, V lost 8 bases, and 9 bases had no gene match. CDR1 LGHDT and CDR2 YNNKEL come from the germline V gene (reference sequence). CDR3 length equals 14 residues. The chain's CDR3 is CASHPGTGVSPLHF. CDR3 nucleotide sequence: TGTGCCAGCCATCCCGGGACAGGCGTTTCACCCCTCCACTTT.

In this sample, this clonotype turned up a few times. The rearrangement links TRBV7-9 to TRBJ1-1; D is perhaps TRBD1 (6 bases). Germline assignment: CDR1 SEHNR and CDR2 FQNEAQ (reference sequence). Trimming pared 0 bases from V and 1 base from J, leaving 9 bases between. The CDR3 has 15 residues. The chain's CDR3 is CASSLAQGQNTEAFF. The CDR3 nucleotides read TGTGCCAGCAGCTTAGCGCAGGGACAGAACACTGAAGCTTTCTTT.